This TCR beta chain appears in the sequencing data of a study of blood T cell repertoires in COVID-19. Study-level information: Acute and convalescent COVID-19 samples came from the United States, Italy and Spain. T cells, B-cell-depleted T cells, or PBMCs provided the cDNA or gDNA that served as material.

This CDR3 has 15 amino acids. With V trimmed by 3 bases and J by 4 bases, 4 bases remained unmatched. Looked up from germline, CDR1 is KGHSH and CDR2 is LQKENI. Seattle enrolled patients during active infection and tracked them longitudinally. As processed by the authors: Reference gene primer amplification in the assay estimated nucleated cell counts. TCRdb keeps only in-frame clones here, not all; method: immunoSEQ multiplex PCR. Clonal size and the V and J genes are those of that table, whereas D and trimming came from the DNA. This sample has 90,000 to 100,000 clones, with around 90% found just once.

The clonotype was recovered from a man between 60 and 70 years old with COVID-19, enrolled during active disease. Sequenced: peripheral blood. J is TRBJ2-1 and V is TRBV18; 9 nucleotides line up with TRBD1. DNA of the CDR3: TGTGCCAGCTCACCCCGGGACAGGGAATACAATGAGCAGTTCTTC. Protein product: CASSPRDREYNEQFF.